The 13 T cell receptor beta chains below all came from one sample that was sequenced in a study of T cells in narcolepsy. Repertoires were generated with immunoSEQ multiplex PCR, while TCRdb's copy carries only in-frame clones and drops some. The sample carries some 16,000 clones, about two thirds recorded once. The sequenced material came from CD45RA- memory CD8+ T cells from PBMCs. Source of these receptors: a human donor with narcolepsy.

The chain has TRBV7-9 and TRBJ2-3; 7 bases map to TRBD2. This CDR3 spans 13 amino acids. CDR1 is SEHNR and CDR2 is FQNEAQ in the germline V gene (reference sequence). Losses at the gene ends were 6 bases for V and 10 bases for J; bases not matched to a gene: 10. This chain's CDR3 is CASSWTRLPPQYF. In DNA form, the CDR3 reads TGTGCCAGCAGTTGGACTAGACTGCCTCCGCAGTATTTT.

The chain carries TRBV7-2 and TRBJ2-3; TRBD1 is a possible D gene (5 bases). With 5 bases removed from V and 3 bases from J, the gap between germline ends came to 21 bases. The CDR3 is made up of 17 amino acids. CDR1 is SGHTA and CDR2 is FQGNSA in the germline V gene. The CDR3 DNA sequence: TGTGCCAGCAGCGGACCGGTTAGGGGCCTCAGAACAGATACGCAGTATTTT. Its translation is CASSGPVRGLRTDTQYF.

Only a few counts were recorded for this clone. This chain uses TRBV7-6 with TRBJ2-7; 7 nucleotides line up with TRBD1. The junction had 12 bases not matched to a gene; V was cut back by 5 bases and J by 2 bases. CDR3 size: 16 residues. The germline gives CDR1 SGHVS, CDR2 FNYEAQ. CDR3 bases: TGTGCCAGCAGCCCAGGGGCTAGGACAGGAACCTACGAGCAGTACTTC. This sequence encodes CASSPGARTGTYEQYF.

The V gene is TRBV6-5, the J gene TRBJ1-1; no firm D call. Trimming took 4 bases from V and 4 from J, leaving 16 bases between them. This CDR3 comprises 15 residues. CDR1 is MNHEY, CDR2 SVGAGI, per germline. The CDR3: CASSSLSGTVTEAFF. Written as DNA, the CDR3 is TGTGCCAGCAGTTCCCTGTCCGGCACCGTCACTGAAGCTTTCTTT.

The chain joins TRBV9 to TRBJ2-2; tentatively, D is TRBD2 (5 bases). Germline CDR1 and CDR2: SGDLS and YYNGEE. The CDR3 length is 15 residues. The V gene lost 5 bases and the J gene lost 8 bases, with 19 bases spanning the gap. The CDR3 DNA sequence: TGTGCCAGCAGTTCCGAGCGGACCAGGAGGGGGGAGCTGTTTTTT. Protein sequence: CASSSERTRRGELFF.

The V call is TRBV9, the J call TRBJ2-7; D call uncertain. The germline gives CDR1 SGDLS, CDR2 YYNGEE. V gave up 0 bases and J gave up 1 base, with 5 bases separating them. This CDR3 has 13 amino acids. The CDR3 DNA reads TGTGCCAGCAGCGTAGGAGGTTCCTACGAGCAGTACTTC. Encoded protein: CASSVGGSYEQYF.

The chain recombines TRBV6-5 with TRBJ2-3; possibly TRBD2 for D (6 bases). Trimming stripped 2 bases from V and 0 bases from J, with 9 bases between. Germline V gives CDR1 MNHEY, CDR2 SVGAGI. This CDR3 contains 15 residues. CDR3 DNA: TGTGCCAGCAGTTACCTGGCGGGAAGCACAGATACGCAGTATTTT. Encoded protein: CASSYLAGSTDTQYF.

The chain links TRBV5-1 to TRBJ2-2, with no clear D. The CDR3 extends over 14 amino acids. In germline, CDR1 is SGHRS, CDR2 YFSETQ. Trimming removed 4 bases from V and 5 bases from J, with 12 bases in between. CDR3 region: CASSQPSYTGELFF. CDR3 in DNA: TGCGCCAGCAGCCAACCTAGTTATACCGGGGAGCTGTTTTTT.

This clone was detected only a few times. This chain joins TRBV2 and TRBJ2-7; 16 positions match TRBD2. Trimming took 8 bases from V and 2 from J; bases not matched to a gene: 9. This CDR3 is built from 17 residues. CDR1 and CDR2 (germline): SNHLY, FYNNEI. CDR3: CASQGTSGGVETYEQYF. CDR3 bases: TGTGCCAGCCAGGGGACTAGCGGGGGGGTGGAAACCTACGAGCAGTACTTC. The full variable domain, with the rest looked up from reference TRBV2 and TRBJ2-7, is EPEVTQTPSHQVTQMGQEVILRCVPISNHLYFYWYRQILGQKVEFLVSFYNNEISEKSEIFDDQFSVERPDGSNFTLKIRSTKLEDSAMYFCASQGTSGGVETYEQYFGPGTRLTVT.

This chain joins TRBV7-6 and TRBJ2-7; 7 bases match TRBD1. The V segment lost 3 bases and the J segment 3 bases; nucleotides outside the gene matches: 8. Per the germline V gene, CDR1 is SGHVS and CDR2 is FNYEAQ. The CDR3 sequence is 15 residues long. The CDR3 here is CASSLAGTDNYEQYF. The CDR3 coding sequence is TGTGCCAGCAGCTTGGCCGGGACAGATAACTACGAGCAGTACTTC.

The J gene is TRBJ2-5, the V gene TRBV6-5; D remains unclear. The closer fit of TRBJ2-7 to the DNA end suggests the J call may be wrong. In germline, CDR1 is MNHEY, CDR2 SVGAGI. CDR3 length equals 14 residues. The CDR3 here is CASSYDLASYEQYF. The CDR3 DNA follows: TGTGCCAGCAGTTACGACCTGGCTTCCTACGAGCAGTACTTC.

The chain links TRBV15 to TRBJ1-2; the match to TRBD1 covers 8 bases. Trimming at V came to 2 bases and at J to 4 bases, leaving 6 bases not matched to a gene. The germline V gene has CDR1 LNHNV and CDR2 YYDKDF (reference sequence). CDR3 size: 15 residues. CDR3: CATSRTDRDIYGYTF. The DNA for the CDR3 is TGTGCCACCAGCAGAACGGACAGGGACATCTATGGCTACACCTTC.

The CDR3 loop reads CASSLGSGGYTF. The CDR3 region has the DNA TGTGCCAGCAGCTTAGGGAGTGGTGGCTACACCTTC. The V and J genes are TRBV7-9 and TRBJ1-2; D unresolved. V was shortened by 1 base and J by 7 bases, with 7 bases between the two germline ends. The CDR3 runs 12 residues. Germline values: CDR1 SEHNR, CDR2 FQNEAQ (reference sequence).